Detailed here is one T cell receptor (beta chain). Systemic immunosuppression or a history of autoimmune disease excluded patients. Blood got drawn at baseline, again on cycle 4 day 1, and then on cycle 7 day 1. This sample is part of a study of OX40 agonist ivuxolimab in advanced cancers. Study-level background: Eligibility rules accepted prior anti-PD-1, anti-PD-L1 or anti-CTLA-4 therapy, and roughly 42% had some.

Data came from immunoSEQ multiplex PCR; TCRdb stores just in-frame clones and leaves some out. The sample gives about 72,000 clones, around nine tenths of which show up once; under 1% is in the top ten. J was trimmed by 11 bases and V by 0 bases; bases with no gene match: 2. The CDR3 consists of 12 residues. Germline values: CDR1 SNHLY, CDR2 FYNNEI. The source of this sequence is an adult with an advanced solid tumor such as melanoma, head and neck, liver or kidney cancer. The chain carries TRBV2 and TRBJ1-2; 8 bases map to TRBD1. The specimen was CD4+ or CD8+ T cells sorted from blood, collected in a trial of the OX40 agonist ivuxolimab. The DNA for the CDR3 is TGTGCCAGCAGTGAAGCTGGACAGGGTTACACCTTC. As protein: CASSEAGQGYTF. Full variable domain (remainder filled in from reference TRBV2 and TRBJ1-2): EPEVTQTPSHQVTQMGQEVILRCVPISNHLYFYWYRQILGQKVEFLVSFYNNEISEKSEIFDDQFSVERPDGSNFTLKIRSTKLEDSAMYFCASSEAGQGYTFGSGTRLTVV.